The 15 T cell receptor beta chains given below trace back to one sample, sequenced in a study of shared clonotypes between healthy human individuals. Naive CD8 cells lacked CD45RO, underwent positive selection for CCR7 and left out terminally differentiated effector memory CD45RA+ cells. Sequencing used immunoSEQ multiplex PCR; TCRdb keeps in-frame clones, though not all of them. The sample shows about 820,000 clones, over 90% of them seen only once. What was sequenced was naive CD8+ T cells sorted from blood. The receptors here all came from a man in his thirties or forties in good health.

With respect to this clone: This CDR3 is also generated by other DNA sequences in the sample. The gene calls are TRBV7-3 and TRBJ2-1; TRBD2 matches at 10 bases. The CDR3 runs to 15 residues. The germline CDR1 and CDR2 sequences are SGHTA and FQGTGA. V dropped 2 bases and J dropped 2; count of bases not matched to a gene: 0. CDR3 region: CASSLGLAAYNEQFF. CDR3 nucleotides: TGTGCCAGCAGCTTAGGACTAGCGGCCTACAATGAGCAGTTCTTC. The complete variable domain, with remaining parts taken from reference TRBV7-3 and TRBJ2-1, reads GAGVSQTPSNKVTEKGKYVELRCDPISGHTALYWYRQSLGQGPEFLIYFQGTGAADDSGLPNDRFFAVRPEGSVSTLKIQRTERGDSAVYLCASSLGLAAYNEQFFGPGTRLTVL.

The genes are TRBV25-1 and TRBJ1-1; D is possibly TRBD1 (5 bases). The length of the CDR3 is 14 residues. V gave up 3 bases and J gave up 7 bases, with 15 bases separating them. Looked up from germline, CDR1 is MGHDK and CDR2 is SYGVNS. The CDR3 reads CASSDGQGSNEAFF. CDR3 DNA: TGTGCCAGCAGTGATGGCCAGGGTAGTAATGAAGCTTTCTTT.

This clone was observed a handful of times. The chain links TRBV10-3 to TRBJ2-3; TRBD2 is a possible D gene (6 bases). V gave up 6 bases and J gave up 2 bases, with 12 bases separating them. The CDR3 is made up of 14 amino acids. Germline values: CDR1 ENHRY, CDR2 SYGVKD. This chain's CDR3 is CAIRSLATTDTQYF. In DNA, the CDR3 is TGTGCCATCAGGAGTCTAGCGACCACAGATACGCAGTATTTT.

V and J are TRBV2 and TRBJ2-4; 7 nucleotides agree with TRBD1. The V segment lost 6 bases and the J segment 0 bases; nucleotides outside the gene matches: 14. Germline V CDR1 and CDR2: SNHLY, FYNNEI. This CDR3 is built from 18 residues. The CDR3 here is CASSDPVGQAIAKNIQYF. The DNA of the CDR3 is TGTGCCAGCAGCGACCCCGTTGGACAGGCGATAGCCAAAAACATTCAGTACTTC. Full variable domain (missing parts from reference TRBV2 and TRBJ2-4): EPEVTQTPSHQVTQMGQEVILRCVPISNHLYFYWYRQILGQKVEFLVSFYNNEISEKSEIFDDQFSVERPDGSNFTLKIRSTKLEDSAMYFCASSDPVGQAIAKNIQYFGAGTRLSVL.

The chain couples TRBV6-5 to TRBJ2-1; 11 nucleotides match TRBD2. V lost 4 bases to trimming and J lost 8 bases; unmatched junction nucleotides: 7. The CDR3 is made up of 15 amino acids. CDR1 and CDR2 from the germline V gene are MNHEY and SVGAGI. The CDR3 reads CASSSLAGGRHEQFF. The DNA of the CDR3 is TGTGCCAGCAGTTCTCTAGCGGGAGGACGACATGAGCAGTTCTTC.

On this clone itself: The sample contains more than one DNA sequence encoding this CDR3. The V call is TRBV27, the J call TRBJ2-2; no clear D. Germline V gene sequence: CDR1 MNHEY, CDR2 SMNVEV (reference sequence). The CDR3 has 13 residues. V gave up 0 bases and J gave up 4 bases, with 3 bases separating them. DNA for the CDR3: TGTGCCAGCAGTTTATCCCTCACCGGGGAGCTGTTTTTT. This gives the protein CASSLSLTGELFF.

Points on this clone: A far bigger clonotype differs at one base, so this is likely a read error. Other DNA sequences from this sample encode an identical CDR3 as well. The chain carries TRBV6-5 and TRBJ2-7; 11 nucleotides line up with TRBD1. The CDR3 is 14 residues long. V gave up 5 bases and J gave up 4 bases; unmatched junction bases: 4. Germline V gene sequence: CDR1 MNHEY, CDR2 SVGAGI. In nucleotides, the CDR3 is TGTGCCAGCAGTACCGGGACAGGGGGTTACGAGCAGTACTTC. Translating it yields CASSTGTGGYEQYF.

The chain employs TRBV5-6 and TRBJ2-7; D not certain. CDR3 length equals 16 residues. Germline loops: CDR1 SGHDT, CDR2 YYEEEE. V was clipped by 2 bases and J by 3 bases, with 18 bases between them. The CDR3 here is CASSLLRRSTFYEQYF. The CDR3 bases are TGTGCCAGCAGCTTACTAAGACGGAGTACCTTCTACGAGCAGTACTTC.

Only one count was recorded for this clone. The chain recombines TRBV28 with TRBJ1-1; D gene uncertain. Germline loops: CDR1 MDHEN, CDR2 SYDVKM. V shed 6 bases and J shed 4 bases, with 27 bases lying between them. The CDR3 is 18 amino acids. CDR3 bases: TGTGCCAGCAGCCCCCTCCGGGAGCGCAACCGGCCGGGCACTGAAGCTTTCTTT. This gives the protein CASSPLRERNRPGTEAFF.

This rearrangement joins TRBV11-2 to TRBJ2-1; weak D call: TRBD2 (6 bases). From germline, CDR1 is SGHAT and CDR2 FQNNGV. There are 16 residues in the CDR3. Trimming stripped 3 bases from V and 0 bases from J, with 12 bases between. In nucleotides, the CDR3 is TGTGCCAGCAGCTTTAGCGGCCCTAACTCCTACAATGAGCAGTTCTTC. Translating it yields CASSFSGPNSYNEQFF.

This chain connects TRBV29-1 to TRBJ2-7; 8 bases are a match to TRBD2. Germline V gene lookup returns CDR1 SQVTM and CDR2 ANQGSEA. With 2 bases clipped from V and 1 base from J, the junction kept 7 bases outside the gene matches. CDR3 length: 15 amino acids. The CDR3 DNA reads TGCAGCGTTGAATCTCCGAGCGGGAGATCCTACGAGCAGTACTTC. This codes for CSVESPSGRSYEQYF.

The CDR3 is CASSDRVEQFF. The DNA for the CDR3 is TGTGCCAGCAGTGACCGAGTTGAGCAGTTCTTC. The V gene is TRBV6-5, the J gene TRBJ2-1; D gene unclear. V was clipped by 5 bases and J by 9 bases, with 8 bases between them. Germline assignment: CDR1 MNHEY and CDR2 SVGAGI. CDR3 length: 11 amino acids.

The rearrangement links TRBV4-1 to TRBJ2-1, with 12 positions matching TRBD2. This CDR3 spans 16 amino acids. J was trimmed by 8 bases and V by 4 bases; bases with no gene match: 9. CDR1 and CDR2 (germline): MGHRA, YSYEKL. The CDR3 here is CASSPRRLAGVDEQFF. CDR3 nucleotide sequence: TGCGCCAGCAGCCCTCGCAGACTAGCGGGAGTGGATGAGCAGTTCTTC.

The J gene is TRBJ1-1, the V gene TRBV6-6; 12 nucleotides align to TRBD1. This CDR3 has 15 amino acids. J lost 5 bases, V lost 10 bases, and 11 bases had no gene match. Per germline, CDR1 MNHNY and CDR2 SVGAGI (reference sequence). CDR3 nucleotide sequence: TGTGCCATCACAAGGGACAGGGGGCGCCGGACTGAAGCTTTCTTT. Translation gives CAITRDRGRRTEAFF.

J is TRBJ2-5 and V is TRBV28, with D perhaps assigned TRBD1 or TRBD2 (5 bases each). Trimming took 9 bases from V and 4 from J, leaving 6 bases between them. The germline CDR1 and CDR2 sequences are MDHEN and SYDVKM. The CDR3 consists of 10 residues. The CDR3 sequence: CARRGETQYF. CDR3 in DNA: TGTGCCAGGAGGGGAGAGACCCAGTACTTC.